This TCR beta chain is from a study of T cell responses to AZD1222 COVID-19 vaccine. Study-level information: Timing groups of about 4 and about 12 weeks for second doses were pooled. General study points: Just a handful of AZD1222 recipients tested seropositive at baseline. Two doses of AZD1222 preceded a rise in Spike-specific TCR breadth and depth.

Notes on this clone: What it binds is not known.

This table comes from immunoSEQ multiplex PCR, and its TCRdb copy is limited to in-frame clones, with some not included. The data hold about 66,000 clones, with over 75% observed a single time. In germline, CDR1 is SGHDT, CDR2 YYEEEE. Trimming took off 1 base at V and 2 bases at J, with 9 bases between the two ends. The CDR3 contains 14 residues. The sequence came from an adult in good health. The chain couples TRBV5-6 to TRBJ1-1; the D is unclear. The sequences come from peripheral blood, collected on day 0 of AZD1222 vaccination. Here the CDR3 reads CASSLYEVNTEAFF. Here the CDR3 DNA reads TGTGCCAGCAGCTTGTATGAGGTAAACACTGAAGCTTTCTTT.